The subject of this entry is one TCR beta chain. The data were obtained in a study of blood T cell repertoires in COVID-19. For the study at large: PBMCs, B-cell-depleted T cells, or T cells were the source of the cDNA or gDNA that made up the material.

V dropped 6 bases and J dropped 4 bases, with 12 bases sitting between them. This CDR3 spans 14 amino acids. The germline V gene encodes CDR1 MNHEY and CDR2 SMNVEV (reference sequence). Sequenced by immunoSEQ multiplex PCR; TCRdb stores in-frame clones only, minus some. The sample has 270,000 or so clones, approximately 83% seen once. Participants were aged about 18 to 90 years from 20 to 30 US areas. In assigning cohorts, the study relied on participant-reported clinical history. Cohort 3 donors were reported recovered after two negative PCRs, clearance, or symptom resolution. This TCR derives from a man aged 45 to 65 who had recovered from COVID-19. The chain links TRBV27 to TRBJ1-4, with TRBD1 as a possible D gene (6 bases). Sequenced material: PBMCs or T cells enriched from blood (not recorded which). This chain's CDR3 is CASRFQGLNEKLFF. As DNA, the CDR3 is TGTGCCAGCAGATTTCAGGGGCTTAATGAAAAACTGTTTTTT.